This T cell receptor (beta chain) is from a study of blood T cell repertoires in COVID-19 (TCRdb year 2020). In the study overall: Collaborator samples came from the United States, Italy and Spain and covered acute and convalescent phases of COVID-19. The prospective study material was composed of cDNA or gDNA derived from T cells, B-cell-depleted T cells, or PBMCs. Subjects who had been exposed to COVID-19, were actively infected with it, or had recovered from it provided the deeply sampled blood TCRbeta repertoires that made up the dataset. The repertoires were released in a freely available public database meant as a resource for research on the immune response to SARS-CoV-2. Samples were obtained from the ongoing ImmuneRACE study (first 160 participants) and from 1,254 subjects provided by 6 global collaborators. Nearly every sample came with metadata listing a de-identified subject ID, COVID-19 status, age in years and sex. Where available, HLA class I and class II types were taken from metadata supplied by the sample provider and were not determined by assay-based typing.

What the work shows at the level of the full study, not this receptor alone: The quantity of clinical and demographic metadata differed by source and by participant and was supplied without curation.

Each collaborating institution followed its own protocols to collect whole blood in K2EDTA tubes. For TCRbeta analysis, collaborator samples were shipped as frozen whole blood, as isolated PBMCs, or as DNA extracted from either sample type. The germline V gene supplies CDR1 MDHEN and CDR2 SYDVKM. V is pared back by 3 bases and J by 4 bases, with 6 bases lying between the germline termini. Spanning cysteine to phenylalanine, the CDR3 consists of 13 amino acids. Of the read, only the CDR3 DNA is kept; its 39 bases are in frame from base 1. A note on this clone: Its antigen is unknown. No clone much larger than this one lies a single base away; base qualities are absent.

TCRbeta CDR3 regions were amplified from genomic DNA by means of the immunoSEQ Assay, a bias-controlled multiplex PCR. On the authors' methods: Within the assay, amplification of reference gene primers was used to estimate how many nucleated cells each sample contained. To quantify the absolute abundance of each unique TCRbeta CDR3 rearrangement, sequence reads were collapsed and filtered. Productive Simpson clonality was computed per sample as the square root of Simpson's diversity index over productive rearrangements. In TCRdb, the immuneACCESS table is reduced to in-frame sequences with V and J assigned. These tables do not hold every clone; where another copy was compared, an unresolved V gene accounts for under half, and the others remain unexplained. The DNA gave D and trimming, while V, J and clone size come from that table. A total of approximately 54,000 clones appear in this sample, about 86% of them only once. The top ten clones comprise around 4% of the sample.

The sequence links TRBV28 to TRBJ2-2; no D gene is confidently identified. This sequence originates from an elderly man with active COVID-19. Material for sequencing was peripheral blood. DNA sequence: TGTGCCAGCAGTTTTGCAGTCACCGGGGAGCTGTTTTTT. Its coded protein is CASSFAVTGELFF.